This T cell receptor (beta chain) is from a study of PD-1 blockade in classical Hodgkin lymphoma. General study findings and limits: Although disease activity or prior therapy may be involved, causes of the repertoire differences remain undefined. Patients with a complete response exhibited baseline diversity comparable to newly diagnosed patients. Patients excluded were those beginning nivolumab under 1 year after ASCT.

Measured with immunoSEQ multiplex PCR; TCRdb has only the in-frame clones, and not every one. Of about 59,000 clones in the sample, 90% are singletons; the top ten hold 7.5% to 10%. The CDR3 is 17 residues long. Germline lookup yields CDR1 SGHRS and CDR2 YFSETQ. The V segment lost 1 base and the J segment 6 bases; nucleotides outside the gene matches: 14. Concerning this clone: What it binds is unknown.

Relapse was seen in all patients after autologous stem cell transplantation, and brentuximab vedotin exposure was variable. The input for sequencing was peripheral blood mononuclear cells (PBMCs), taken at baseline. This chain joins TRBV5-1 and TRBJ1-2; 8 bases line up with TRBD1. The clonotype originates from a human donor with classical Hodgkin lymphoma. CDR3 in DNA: TGCGCCAGCAGCTTGATGCCATGGACAGGGCTAAATAATGGCTACACCTTC. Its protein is CASSLMPWTGLNNGYTF. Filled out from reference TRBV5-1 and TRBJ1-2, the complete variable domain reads KAGVTQTPRYLIKTRGQQVTLSCSPISGHRSVSWYQQTPGQGLQFLFEYFSETQRNKGNFPGRFSGRQFSNSRSEMNVSTLELGDSALYLCASSLMPWTGLNNGYTFGSGTRLTVV.